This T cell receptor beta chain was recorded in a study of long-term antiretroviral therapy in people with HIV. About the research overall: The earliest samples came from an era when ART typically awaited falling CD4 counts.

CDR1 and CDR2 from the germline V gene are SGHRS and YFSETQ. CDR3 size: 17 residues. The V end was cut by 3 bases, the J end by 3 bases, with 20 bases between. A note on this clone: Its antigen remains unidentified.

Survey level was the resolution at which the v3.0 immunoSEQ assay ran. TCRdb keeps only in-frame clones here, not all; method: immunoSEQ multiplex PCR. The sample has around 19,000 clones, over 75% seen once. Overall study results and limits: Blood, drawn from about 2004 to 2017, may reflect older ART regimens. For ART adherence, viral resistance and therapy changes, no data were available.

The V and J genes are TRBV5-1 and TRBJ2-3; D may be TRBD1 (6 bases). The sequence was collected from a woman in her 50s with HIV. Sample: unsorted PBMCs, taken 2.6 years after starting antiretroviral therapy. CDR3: CASSWGVGAGATDTQYF. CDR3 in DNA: TGCGCCAGCAGCTGGGGAGTGGGGGCTGGAGCGACAGATACGCAGTATTTT.